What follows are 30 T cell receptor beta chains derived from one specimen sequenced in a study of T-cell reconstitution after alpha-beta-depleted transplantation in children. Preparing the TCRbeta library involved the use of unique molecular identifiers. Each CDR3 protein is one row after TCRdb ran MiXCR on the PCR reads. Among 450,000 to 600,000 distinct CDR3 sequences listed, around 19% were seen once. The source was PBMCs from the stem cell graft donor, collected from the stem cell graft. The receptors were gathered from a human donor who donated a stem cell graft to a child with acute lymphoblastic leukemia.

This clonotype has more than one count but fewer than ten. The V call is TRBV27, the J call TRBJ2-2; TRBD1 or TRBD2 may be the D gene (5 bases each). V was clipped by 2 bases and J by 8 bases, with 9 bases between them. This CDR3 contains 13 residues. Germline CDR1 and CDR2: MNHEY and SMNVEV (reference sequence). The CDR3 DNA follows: TGTGCCAGCAGTTTACTAGAGGGGGGGGAGCTGTTTTTT. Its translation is CASSLLEGGELFF.

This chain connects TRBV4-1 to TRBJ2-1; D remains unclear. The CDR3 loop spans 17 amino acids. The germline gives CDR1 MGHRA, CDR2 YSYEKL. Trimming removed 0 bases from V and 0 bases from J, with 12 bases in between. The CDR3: CASSQEGSPLSYNEQFF. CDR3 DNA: TGCGCCAGCAGCCAAGAAGGTAGCCCCCTCTCCTACAATGAGCAGTTCTTC.

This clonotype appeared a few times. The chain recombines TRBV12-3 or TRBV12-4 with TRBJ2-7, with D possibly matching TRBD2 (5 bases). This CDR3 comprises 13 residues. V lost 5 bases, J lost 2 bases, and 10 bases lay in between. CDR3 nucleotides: TGTGCCAGCAGTGGCCAGAGGGCCTACGAGCAGTACTTC. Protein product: CASSGQRAYEQYF.

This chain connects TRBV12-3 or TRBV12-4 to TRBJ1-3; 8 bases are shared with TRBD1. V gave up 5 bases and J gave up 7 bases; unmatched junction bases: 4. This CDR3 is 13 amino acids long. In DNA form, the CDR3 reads TGTGCCAGCAGTCCGACAGGGGTGAACACCATATATTTT. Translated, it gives CASSPTGVNTIYF.

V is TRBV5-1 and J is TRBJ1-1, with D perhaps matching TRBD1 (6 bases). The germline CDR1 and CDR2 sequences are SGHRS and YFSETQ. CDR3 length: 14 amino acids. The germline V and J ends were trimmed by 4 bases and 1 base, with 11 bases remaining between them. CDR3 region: CASSTGTRNTEAFF. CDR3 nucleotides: TGCGCCAGCAGCACAGGGACAAGGAACACTGAAGCTTTCTTT.

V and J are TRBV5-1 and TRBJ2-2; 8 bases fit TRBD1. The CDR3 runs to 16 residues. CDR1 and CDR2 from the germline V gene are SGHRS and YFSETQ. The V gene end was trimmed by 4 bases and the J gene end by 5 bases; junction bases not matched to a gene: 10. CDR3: CASSRQGAQGTGELFF. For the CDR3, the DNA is TGCGCCAGCAGCAGGCAGGGGGCCCAAGGGACCGGGGAGCTGTTTTTT. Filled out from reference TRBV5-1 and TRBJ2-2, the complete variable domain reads KAGVTQTPRYLIKTRGQQVTLSCSPISGHRSVSWYQQTPGQGLQFLFEYFSETQRNKGNFPGRFSGRQFSNSRSEMNVSTLELGDSALYLCASSRQGAQGTGELFFGEGSRLTVL.

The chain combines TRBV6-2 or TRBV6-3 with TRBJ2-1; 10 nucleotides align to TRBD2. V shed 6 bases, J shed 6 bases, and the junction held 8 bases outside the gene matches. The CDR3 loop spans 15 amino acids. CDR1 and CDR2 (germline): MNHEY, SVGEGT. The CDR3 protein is CASSAGLANRNEQFF. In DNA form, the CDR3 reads TGTGCCAGCAGCGCGGGACTAGCGAACCGCAATGAGCAGTTCTTC.

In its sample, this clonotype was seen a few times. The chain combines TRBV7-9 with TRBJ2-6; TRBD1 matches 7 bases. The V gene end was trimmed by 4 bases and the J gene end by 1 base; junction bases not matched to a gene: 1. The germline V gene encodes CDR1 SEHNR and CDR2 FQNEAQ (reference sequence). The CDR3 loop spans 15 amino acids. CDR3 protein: CASSSGQSGANVLTF. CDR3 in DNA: TGTGCCAGCAGCTCGGGACAGTCTGGGGCCAACGTCCTGACTTTC.

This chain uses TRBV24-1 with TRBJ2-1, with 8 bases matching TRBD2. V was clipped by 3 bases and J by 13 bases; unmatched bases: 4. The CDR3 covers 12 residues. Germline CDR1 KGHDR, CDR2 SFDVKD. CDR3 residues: CATSDARGEQFF. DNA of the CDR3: TGTGCCACCAGTGATGCGCGGGGGGAACAGTTCTTC.

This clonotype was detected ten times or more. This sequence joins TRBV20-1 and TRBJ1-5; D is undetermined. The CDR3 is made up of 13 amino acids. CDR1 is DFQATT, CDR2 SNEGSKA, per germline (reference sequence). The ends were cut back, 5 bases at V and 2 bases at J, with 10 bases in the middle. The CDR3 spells CSASSDGNQPQHF. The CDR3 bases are TGCAGTGCTTCCTCGGACGGCAATCAGCCCCAGCATTTT.

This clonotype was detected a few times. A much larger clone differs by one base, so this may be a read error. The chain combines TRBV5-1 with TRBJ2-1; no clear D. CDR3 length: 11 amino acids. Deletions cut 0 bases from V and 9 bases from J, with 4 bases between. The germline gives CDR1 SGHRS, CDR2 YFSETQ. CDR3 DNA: TGCGCCAGCAGCTTGGAGGCTGAGCAGTTCTTC. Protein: CASSLEAEQFF.

The CDR3, as DNA: TGTGCCAGCAGTAAAGGACAACCGGAGACCCAGTACTTC. It is translated as CASSKGQPETQYF. This chain links TRBV12-3 or TRBV12-4 with TRBJ2-5; D possibly corresponds to TRBD1 (5 bases). This CDR3 is 13 amino acids long. V was pared by 5 bases and J by 5 bases, with 12 bases between.

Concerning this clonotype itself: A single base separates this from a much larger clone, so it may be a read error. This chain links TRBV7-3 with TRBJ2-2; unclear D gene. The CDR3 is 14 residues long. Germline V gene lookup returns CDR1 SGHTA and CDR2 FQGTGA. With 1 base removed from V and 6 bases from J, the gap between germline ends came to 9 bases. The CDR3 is CASSLIPGSGELFF. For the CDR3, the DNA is TGTGCCAGCAGCTTAATACCGGGCTCCGGGGAGCTGTTTTTT.

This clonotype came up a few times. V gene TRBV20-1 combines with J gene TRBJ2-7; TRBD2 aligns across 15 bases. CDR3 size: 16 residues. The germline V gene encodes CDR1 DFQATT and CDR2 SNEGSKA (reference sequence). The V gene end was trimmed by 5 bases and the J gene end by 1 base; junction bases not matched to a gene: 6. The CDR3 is CSAPGTSGGTSYEQYF. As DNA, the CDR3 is TGCAGTGCTCCCGGGACTAGCGGGGGGACTTCCTACGAGCAGTACTTC.

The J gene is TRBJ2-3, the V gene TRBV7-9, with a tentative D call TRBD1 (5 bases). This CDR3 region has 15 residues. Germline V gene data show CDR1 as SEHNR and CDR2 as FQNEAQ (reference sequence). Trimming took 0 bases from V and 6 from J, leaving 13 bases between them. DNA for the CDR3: TGTGCCAGCAGCTTAGCTCTTACAGGATACGATACGCAGTATTTT. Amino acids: CASSLALTGYDTQYF.

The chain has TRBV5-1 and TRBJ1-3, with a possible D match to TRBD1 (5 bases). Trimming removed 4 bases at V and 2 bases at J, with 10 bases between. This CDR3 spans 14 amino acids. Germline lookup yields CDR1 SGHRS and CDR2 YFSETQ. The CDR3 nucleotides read TGCGCCAGCAGCCACGGGACTACTGGAAACACCATATATTTT. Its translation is CASSHGTTGNTIYF.

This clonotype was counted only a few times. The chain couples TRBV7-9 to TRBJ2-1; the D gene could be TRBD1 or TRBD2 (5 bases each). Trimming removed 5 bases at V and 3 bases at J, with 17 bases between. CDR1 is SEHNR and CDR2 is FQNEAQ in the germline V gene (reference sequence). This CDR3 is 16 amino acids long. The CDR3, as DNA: TGTGCCAGCAGCATGGGGACGGGGTTATTCTACAATGAGCAGTTCTTC. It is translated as CASSMGTGLFYNEQFF.

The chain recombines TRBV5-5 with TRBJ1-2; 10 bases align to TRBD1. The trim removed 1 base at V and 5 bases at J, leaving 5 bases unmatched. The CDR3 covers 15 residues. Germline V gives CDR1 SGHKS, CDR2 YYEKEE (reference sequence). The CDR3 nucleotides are TGTGCCAGCAGCTTGAATCGGGGACAGGGGTATGGCTACACCTTC. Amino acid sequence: CASSLNRGQGYGYTF.

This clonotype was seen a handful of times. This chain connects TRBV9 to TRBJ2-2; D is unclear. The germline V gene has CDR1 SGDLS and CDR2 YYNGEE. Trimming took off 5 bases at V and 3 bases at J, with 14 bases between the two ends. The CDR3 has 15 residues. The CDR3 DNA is TGTGCCAGCAGTCTAGGGATTACGGACACCGGGGAGCTGTTTTTT. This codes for CASSLGITDTGELFF.

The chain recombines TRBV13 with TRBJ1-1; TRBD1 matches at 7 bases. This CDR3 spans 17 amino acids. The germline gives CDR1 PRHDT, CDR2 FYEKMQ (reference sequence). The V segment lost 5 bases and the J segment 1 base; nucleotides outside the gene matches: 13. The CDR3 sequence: CASSPISRGIGNTEAFF. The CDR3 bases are TGTGCCAGCAGCCCGATTAGCAGGGGGATAGGGAACACTGAAGCTTTCTTT.

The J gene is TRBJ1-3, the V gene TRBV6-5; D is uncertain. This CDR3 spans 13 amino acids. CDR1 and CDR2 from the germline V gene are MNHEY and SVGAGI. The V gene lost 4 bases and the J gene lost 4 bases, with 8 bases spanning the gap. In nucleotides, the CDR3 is TGTGCCAGCAGTTCGACACCAGGAAACACCATATATTTT. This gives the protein CASSSTPGNTIYF.

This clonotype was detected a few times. CDR3 residues: CASSEGAAGFYGYTF. The CDR3 DNA follows: TGTGCCAGCAGTGAAGGGGCCGCAGGTTTCTATGGCTACACCTTC. The V call is TRBV6-1, the J call TRBJ1-2; D remains unclear. The germline V and J ends were trimmed by 1 base and 4 bases, with 13 bases remaining between them. Germline V gene data show CDR1 as MNHNS and CDR2 as SASEGT. The CDR3 covers 15 residues.

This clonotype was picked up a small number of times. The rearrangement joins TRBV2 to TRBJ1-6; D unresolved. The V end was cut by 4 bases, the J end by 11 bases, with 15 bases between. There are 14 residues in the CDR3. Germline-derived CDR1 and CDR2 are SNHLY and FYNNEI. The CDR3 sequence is CASSVKGKRPPLHF. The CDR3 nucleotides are TGTGCCAGCAGTGTTAAGGGAAAGAGGCCACCCCTCCACTTT.

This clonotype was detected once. The CDR3 coding sequence is TGTGCCAGCAGTGAGTCCAAGGGACTAAGCACAGATACGCAGTATTTT. This encodes CASSESKGLSTDTQYF. The rearrangement links TRBV2 to TRBJ2-3; 7 nucleotides agree with TRBD2. Germline-derived CDR1 and CDR2 are SNHLY and FYNNEI. CDR3 size: 16 residues. Losses at the gene ends were 3 bases for V and 0 bases for J; bases not matched to a gene: 6.

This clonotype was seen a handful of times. The CDR3 DNA reads as TGTGCCAGCAGTTTTAGTCCAGGGGACCTTGGCTCCTACAATGAGCAGTTCTTC. The encoded protein is CASSFSPGDLGSYNEQFF. V is TRBV28 and J is TRBJ2-1, with D perhaps TRBD1 (6 bases). CDR3 length: 18 amino acids. Trimming shortened V by 3 bases and J by 0 bases, and 18 bases separated the two germline ends. In germline, CDR1 is MDHEN, CDR2 SYDVKM. Together with reference TRBV28 and TRBJ2-1, the CDR3 gives the full variable domain: DVKVTQSSRYLVKRTGEKVFLECVQDMDHENMFWYRQDPGLGLRLIYFSYDVKMKEKGDIPEGYSVSREKKERFSLILESASTNQTSMYLCASSFSPGDLGSYNEQFFGPGTRLTVL.

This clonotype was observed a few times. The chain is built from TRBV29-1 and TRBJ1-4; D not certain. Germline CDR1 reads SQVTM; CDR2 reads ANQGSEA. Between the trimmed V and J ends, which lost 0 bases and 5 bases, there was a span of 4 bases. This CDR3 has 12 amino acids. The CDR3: CSVEEENEKLFF. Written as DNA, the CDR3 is TGCAGCGTTGAAGAGGAGAATGAAAAACTGTTTTTT.

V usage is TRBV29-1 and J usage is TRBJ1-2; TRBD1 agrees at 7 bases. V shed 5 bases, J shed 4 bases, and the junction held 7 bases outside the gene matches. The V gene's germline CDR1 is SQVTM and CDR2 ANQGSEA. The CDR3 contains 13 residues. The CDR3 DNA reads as TGCAGCGTTCTTAGCGGGACAGTCTATGGCTACACCTTC. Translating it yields CSVLSGTVYGYTF.

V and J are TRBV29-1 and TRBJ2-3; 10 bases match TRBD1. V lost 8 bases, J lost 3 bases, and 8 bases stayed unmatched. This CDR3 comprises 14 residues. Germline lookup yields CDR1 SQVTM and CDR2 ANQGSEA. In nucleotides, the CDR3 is TGCAGCCATACCGGGACAGGGGTTACAGATACGCAGTATTTT. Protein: CSHTGTGVTDTQYF.

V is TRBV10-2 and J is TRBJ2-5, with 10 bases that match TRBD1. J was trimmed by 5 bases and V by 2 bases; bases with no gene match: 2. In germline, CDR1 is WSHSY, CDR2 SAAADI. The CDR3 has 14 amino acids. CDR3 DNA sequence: TGCGCCAGCAGTGAGACGGGACAGGGGGAGACCCAGTACTTC. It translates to CASSETGQGETQYF.

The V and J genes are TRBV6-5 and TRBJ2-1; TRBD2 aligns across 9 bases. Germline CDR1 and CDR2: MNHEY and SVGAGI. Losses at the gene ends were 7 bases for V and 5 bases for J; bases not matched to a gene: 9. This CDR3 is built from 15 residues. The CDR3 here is CASIPSGKRNNEQFF. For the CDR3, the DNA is TGTGCCAGCATTCCTAGCGGGAAGAGGAACAATGAGCAGTTCTTC.